This T cell receptor (beta chain) was sequenced during a study of radiotherapy plus CTLA-4 blockade in lung cancer. Study overall: Patients showed objective responses in about 20% of cases and disease control in about 30%.

Overall study results and limits: Increased serum interferon-beta after radiation also reportedly predicted response strongly. Blood-borne expansion of tumor-derived TCR clones followed radiotherapy plus ipilimumab.

V lost 1 base and J 7 bases, leaving 17 bases between the germline ends. The CDR3 sequence is 16 residues long. Germline V gives CDR1 SGHTA, CDR2 FQGNSA. This clone showed up just once. The antigen remains unidentified. CTLA-4 blockade with ipilimumab, together with focal radiation, was given to patients with chemo-refractory metastatic non-small-cell lung cancer. Only in-frame clones appear in the TCRdb table, and some are missing; sequencing was by immunoSEQ multiplex PCR. The data show 40,000 to 60,000 clones, approximately 78% seen once. The clonotype originates from a human donor with non-small cell lung cancer who had stable disease on radiotherapy plus ipilimumab. The V call is TRBV7-2, the J call TRBJ2-1; D perhaps matches TRBD2 (7 bases). This material consisted of peripheral blood, taken from a patient treated with radiotherapy plus ipilimumab. The CDR3 DNA sequence: TGTGCCAGCAGCTTAGATGGCTTGGGAGGGGGAAATGAGCAGTTCTTC. Translating gives CASSLDGLGGGNEQFF.